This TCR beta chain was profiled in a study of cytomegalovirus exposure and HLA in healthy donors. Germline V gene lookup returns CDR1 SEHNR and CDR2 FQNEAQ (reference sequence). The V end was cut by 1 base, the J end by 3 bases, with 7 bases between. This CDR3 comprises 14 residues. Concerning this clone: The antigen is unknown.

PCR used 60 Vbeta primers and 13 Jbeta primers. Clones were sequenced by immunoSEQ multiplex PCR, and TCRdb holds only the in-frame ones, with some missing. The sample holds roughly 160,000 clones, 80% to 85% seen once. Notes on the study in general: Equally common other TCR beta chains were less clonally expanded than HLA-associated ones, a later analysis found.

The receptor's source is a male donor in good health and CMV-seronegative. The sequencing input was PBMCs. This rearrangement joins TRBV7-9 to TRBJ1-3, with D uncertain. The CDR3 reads CASSLERSGNTIYF. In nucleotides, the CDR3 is TGTGCCAGCAGCTTAGAACGCAGTGGAAACACCATATATTTT. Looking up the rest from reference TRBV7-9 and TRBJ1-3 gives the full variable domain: DTGVSQNPRHKITKRGQNVTFRCDPISEHNRLYWYRQTLGQGPEFLTYFQNEAQLEKSRLLSDRFSAERPKGSFSTLEIQRTEQGDSAMYLCASSLERSGNTIYFGEGSWLTVV.